This TCR beta chain was obtained from a study of blood T cell repertoires in COVID-19. Across the study: COVID-19 samples, acute and convalescent, were from the United States, Italy and Spain. T cells, B-cell-depleted T cells, or PBMCs provided the cDNA or gDNA that served as material.

V lost 4 bases and J lost 7; bases outside the gene matches: 11. CDR3 length equals 15 residues. Assay used: immunoSEQ multiplex PCR; TCRdb lists only in-frame clones, some missing. Of some 530,000 clones listed, approximately 85% are singletons. This chain uses TRBV23-1 with TRBJ1-2, with 8 bases identical to TRBD1. TRBV23-1 is recorded as an ORF, its role being uncertain. This clonotype originated in a human donor in a cohort sampled during active COVID-19. Sequenced input: peripheral blood. The CDR3 is CASSRLPRGRGGYTF. In nucleotides, the CDR3 is TGCGCCAGCAGTCGTTTACCCAGGGGGCGCGGTGGCTACACCTTC.